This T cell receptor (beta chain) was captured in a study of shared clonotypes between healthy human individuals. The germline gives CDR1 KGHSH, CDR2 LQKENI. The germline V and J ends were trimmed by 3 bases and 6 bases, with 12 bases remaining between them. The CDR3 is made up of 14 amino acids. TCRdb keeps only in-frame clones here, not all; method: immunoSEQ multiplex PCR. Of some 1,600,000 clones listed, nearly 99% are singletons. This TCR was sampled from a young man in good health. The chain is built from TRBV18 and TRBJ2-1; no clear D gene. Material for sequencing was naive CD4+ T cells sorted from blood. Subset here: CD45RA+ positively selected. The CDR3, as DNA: TGTGCCAGCTCACCCTTGACAAGTTCCAATGAGCAGTTCTTC. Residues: CASSPLTSSNEQFF.